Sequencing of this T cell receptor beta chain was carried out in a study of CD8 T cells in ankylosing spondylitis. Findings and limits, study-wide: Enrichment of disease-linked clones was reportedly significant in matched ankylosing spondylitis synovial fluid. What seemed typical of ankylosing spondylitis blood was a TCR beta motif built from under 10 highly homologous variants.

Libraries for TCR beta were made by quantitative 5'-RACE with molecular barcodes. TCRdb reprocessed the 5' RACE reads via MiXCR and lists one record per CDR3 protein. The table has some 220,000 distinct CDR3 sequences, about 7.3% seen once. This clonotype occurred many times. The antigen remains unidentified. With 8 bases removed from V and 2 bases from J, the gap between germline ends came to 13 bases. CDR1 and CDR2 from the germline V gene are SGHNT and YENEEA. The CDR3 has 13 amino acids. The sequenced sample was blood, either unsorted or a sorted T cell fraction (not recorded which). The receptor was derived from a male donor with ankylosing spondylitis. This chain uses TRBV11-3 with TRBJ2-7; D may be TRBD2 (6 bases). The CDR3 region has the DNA TGTGCCAGCTCGGAGGGGACGGCCTACGAGCAGTACTTC. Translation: CASSEGTAYEQYF.